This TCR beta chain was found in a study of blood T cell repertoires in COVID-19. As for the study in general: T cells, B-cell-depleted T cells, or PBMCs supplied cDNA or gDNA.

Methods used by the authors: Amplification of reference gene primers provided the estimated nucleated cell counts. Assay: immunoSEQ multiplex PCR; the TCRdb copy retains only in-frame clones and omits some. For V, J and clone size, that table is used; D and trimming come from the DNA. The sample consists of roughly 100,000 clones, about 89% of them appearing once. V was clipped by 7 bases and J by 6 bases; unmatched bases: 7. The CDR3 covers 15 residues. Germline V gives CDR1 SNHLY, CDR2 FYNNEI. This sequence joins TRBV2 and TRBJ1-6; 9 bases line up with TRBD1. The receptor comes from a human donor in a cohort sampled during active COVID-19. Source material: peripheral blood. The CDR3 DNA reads TGTGCCAGCACCAGAGACAGGGGGACTAATTCACCCCTCCACTTT. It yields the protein CASTRDRGTNSPLHF.